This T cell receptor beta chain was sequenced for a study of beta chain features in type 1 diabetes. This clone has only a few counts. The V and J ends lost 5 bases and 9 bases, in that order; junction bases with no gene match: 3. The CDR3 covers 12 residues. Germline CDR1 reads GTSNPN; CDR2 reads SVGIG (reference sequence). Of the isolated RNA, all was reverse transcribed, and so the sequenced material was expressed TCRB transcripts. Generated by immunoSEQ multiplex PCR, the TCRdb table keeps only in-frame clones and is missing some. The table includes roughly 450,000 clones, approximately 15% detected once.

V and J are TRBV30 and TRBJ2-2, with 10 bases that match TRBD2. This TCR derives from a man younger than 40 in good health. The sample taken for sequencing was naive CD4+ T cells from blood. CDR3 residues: CAWASGSWELFF. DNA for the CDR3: TGTGCCTGGGCTAGCGGGAGTTGGGAGCTGTTTTTT.